This TCR beta chain is drawn from a study of shared clonotypes between healthy human individuals. Overall study findings and caveats: Sharing of clonotypes among donors was expected to vary with sequencing depth. Non-shared clonotypes showed lower generation probabilities than clonotypes common to all four donors.

Comment on this clone: Its antigen remains unknown.

The donors, healthy adults who were HIV-negative, had experienced no recent acute infections or vaccinations. Assay used: immunoSEQ multiplex PCR; TCRdb lists only in-frame clones, some missing. The data contain 950,000 to 1,300,000 clones, around 76% of them seen just once; the ten biggest clones take up about 1.5%. CDR3 length: 17 amino acids. Material: memory CD4+ T cells sorted from blood. Specified subset: CD45RA-negative fraction. The chain uses TRBV21-1 and TRBJ1-2; TRBD1, the D gene given by the table, was not confirmed from the DNA. TRBV21-1 represents a pseudogene. The source of this sequence is a man younger than 35 in good health. In DNA, the CDR3 is TGTGCCAGCACAAGGACTCCCCCGGGACAAATCAACTATGGCTACACCTTC. This gives the protein CASTRTPPGQINYGYTF.